This T cell receptor beta chain comes out of a study of blood T cell repertoires in COVID-19. Study details: Samples representing acute and convalescent COVID-19 were sourced from the United States, Italy and Spain.

This CDR3 has 15 amino acids. Germline CDR1 and CDR2: SGHVS and FQNEAQ. The junction had 3 bases not matched to a gene; V was cut back by 3 bases and J by 1 base. Profiled with immunoSEQ multiplex PCR; TCRdb holds only in-frame clones, not every one. Of about 140,000 clones listed, roughly four fifths are singletons. Source material: peripheral blood. The TCR comes from a human donor in a cohort sampled during active COVID-19. The rearrangement links TRBV7-8 to TRBJ1-2; 9 bases agree with TRBD1. In DNA form, the CDR3 reads TGTGCCAGCAGCTTGACAGGGGGATTTAACTATGGCTACACCTTC. Protein product: CASSLTGGFNYGYTF.